The 32 T cell receptor beta chains listed next were all sequenced from one sample in a study of chemoradiotherapy in HPV16-positive cancers. Assay: immunoSEQ multiplex PCR; the TCRdb copy retains only in-frame clones and omits some. The data contain 2,500 to 3,500 clones, 83% of them singletons. The source material was tumor tissue, sampled from a patient who underwent chemoradiotherapy. The receptors here all came from a human donor with HPV-associated anogenital cancer.

The CDR3 sequence is CASSITGTGVNEQFF. In nucleotides, the CDR3 is TGTGCCAGCAGCATTACCGGGACAGGGGTCAATGAGCAGTTCTTC. The gene calls are TRBV7-2 and TRBJ2-1, with 10 bases identical to TRBD1. The CDR3 is made up of 15 amino acids. Germline V gene sequence: CDR1 SGHTA, CDR2 FQGNSA. Unmatched junction bases numbered 7, after V lost 5 bases and J lost 6 bases.

The chain joins TRBV5-1 to TRBJ2-2; TRBD1 agrees at 8 bases. CDR1 is SGHRS, CDR2 YFSETQ, per germline. There are 17 residues in the CDR3. Unmatched junction bases numbered 11, after V lost 4 bases and J lost 3 bases. The CDR3 protein is CASSALDRGWYTGELFF. CDR3 nucleotides: TGCGCCAGCAGCGCCTTAGACAGGGGATGGTACACCGGGGAGCTGTTTTTT.

This clone was seen more than once but under ten times. V gene TRBV30 combines with J gene TRBJ2-6; D remains unclear. Trimming cost V 3 bases and J 4 bases, with 4 bases left between them. Germline V gives CDR1 GTSNPN, CDR2 SVGIG (reference sequence). This CDR3 comprises 12 residues. The CDR3 reads CAWSGGANVLTF. The CDR3 DNA reads TGTGCCTGGAGCGGGGGGGCCAACGTCCTGACTTTC. Full variable domain (missing parts from reference TRBV30 and TRBJ2-6): SQTIHQWPATLVQPVGSPLSLECTVEGTSNPNLYWYRQAAGRGLQLLFYSVGIGQISSEVPQNLSASRPQDRQFILSSKKLLLSDSGFYLCAWSGGANVLTFGAGSRLTVL.

The chain employs TRBV5-1 and TRBJ2-7; no reliable D call. Germline V gene sequence: CDR1 SGHRS, CDR2 YFSETQ. CDR3 size: 15 residues. With 0 bases removed from V and 2 bases from J, the gap between germline ends came to 12 bases. CDR3 coding DNA: TGCGCCAGCAGCTTGGGGGAAGGGCGCGCCTACGAGCAGTACTTC. Translation gives CASSLGEGRAYEQYF.

This chain joins TRBV9 and TRBJ2-1; 8 nucleotides line up with TRBD2. The CDR3 is 17 residues long. V shed 0 bases and J 5 bases; nucleotides not matched to a gene: 10. The germline V gene has CDR1 SGDLS and CDR2 YYNGEE. The CDR3: CASSVDGYTSGNNEQFF. The CDR3 nucleotides read TGTGCCAGCAGCGTAGATGGATATACTAGCGGTAACAATGAGCAGTTCTTC.

This chain uses TRBV7-9 with TRBJ1-1; D is uncertain. The CDR3 is 12 amino acids. The V gene lost 5 bases and the J gene lost 8 bases, with 12 bases spanning the gap. The V gene's germline CDR1 is SEHNR and CDR2 FQNEAQ (reference sequence). The CDR3 sequence: CASSLGLGEAFF. The CDR3 DNA is TGTGCCAGCAGCCTGGGGTTGGGCGAAGCTTTCTTT.

The chain combines TRBV10-3 with TRBJ2-7; D might be TRBD1 (7 bases). The CDR3 extends over 15 amino acids. V lost 3 bases, J lost 7 bases, and 19 bases lay in between. Looked up from germline, CDR1 is ENHRY and CDR2 is SYGVKD. CDR3 loop: CAISESGGGAGEQYF. In nucleotides, the CDR3 is TGTGCCATCAGTGAATCAGGAGGGGGCGCGGGTGAGCAGTACTTC.

The chain joins TRBV11-3 to TRBJ2-1; 9 nucleotides align to TRBD1. The V segment lost 4 bases and the J segment 10 bases; nucleotides outside the gene matches: 11. The CDR3 is 15 residues long. Germline loops: CDR1 SGHNT, CDR2 YENEEA. This CDR3 reads CASSSSGTGRWEQFF. DNA of the CDR3: TGTGCCAGCAGCTCCTCCGGGACAGGGAGGTGGGAGCAGTTCTTC.

This chain joins TRBV6-1 and TRBJ1-2; the D gene is possibly TRBD1 (6 bases). The CDR3 has 16 amino acids. Germline V gene data show CDR1 as MNHNS and CDR2 as SASEGT. Trimming cost V 3 bases and J 3 bases, with 17 bases left between them. CDR3 nucleotides: TGTGCCAGCAGTGAGTTGGGGGCGAGAGGGGACTATGGCTACACCTTC. Protein: CASSELGARGDYGYTF.

This chain links TRBV7-2 with TRBJ1-1; TRBD1 matches 8 bases. With V trimmed by 5 bases and J by 1 base, 18 bases remained unmatched. This CDR3 region has 19 residues. Germline assignment: CDR1 SGHTA and CDR2 FQGNSA. The CDR3 region has the DNA TGTGCCAGCAGCCCTTTTGGGACCGCGACAGGGGCCAGGAACACTGAAGCTTTCTTT. Protein: CASSPFGTATGARNTEAFF.

This chain uses TRBV30 with TRBJ1-2, with 10 positions matching TRBD1. Germline V gives CDR1 GTSNPN, CDR2 SVGIG (reference sequence). The CDR3 length is 15 residues. V gave up 0 bases and J gave up 4 bases; unmatched junction bases: 5. The CDR3 is CAWSVHGTGAYGYTF. DNA of the CDR3: TGTGCCTGGAGTGTACATGGGACAGGGGCCTATGGCTACACCTTC. The full variable domain, completed using reference TRBV30 and TRBJ1-2, is SQTIHQWPATLVQPVGSPLSLECTVEGTSNPNLYWYRQAAGRGLQLLFYSVGIGQISSEVPQNLSASRPQDRQFILSSKKLLLSDSGFYLCAWSVHGTGAYGYTFGSGTRLTVV.

The rearrangement joins TRBV11-2 to TRBJ1-2, with a weak D call TRBD1 (6 bases). The length of the CDR3 is 14 residues. Germline V lookup: CDR1 SGHAT, CDR2 FQNNGV. V was pared by 5 bases and J by 5 bases, with 15 bases between. In nucleotides, the CDR3 is TGTGCCAGCAGCCGGGGCAGGGGCCTATATGGCTACACCTTC. The encoded protein is CASSRGRGLYGYTF.

The chain has TRBV6-5 and TRBJ1-6; 7 bases fit TRBD1. The CDR3 has 14 residues. V lost 7 bases, J lost 9 bases, and 9 bases stayed unmatched. The germline V gene has CDR1 MNHEY and CDR2 SVGAGI. CDR3 DNA: TGTGCCAGCAAGGGAGGGGGCGTCATTTCACCCCTCCACTTT. Its translation: CASKGGGVISPLHF.

This clone came up a few times. The J gene is TRBJ1-2, the V gene TRBV28, with a weak D call TRBD1 (5 bases). The CDR3 runs to 15 residues. Trimming removed 3 bases from V and 3 bases from J, with 14 bases in between. Looked up from germline, CDR1 is MDHEN and CDR2 is SYDVKM. CDR3 amino acids: CASSFQGGWHYGYTF. CDR3 bases: TGTGCCAGCAGTTTCCAGGGAGGCTGGCACTATGGCTACACCTTC.

The chain links TRBV1 to TRBJ1-1; TRBD1, the table's D call, lacks a check against the DNA. TRBV1 is described as a pseudogene. The CDR3 loop spans 13 amino acids. The CDR3 protein is CTSSQEKDREAFF. The CDR3 DNA is TGCACCAGCAGCCAAGAAAAGGACAGGGAAGCTTTCTTT.

The chain joins TRBV5-4 to TRBJ2-2, with 9 bases aligning to TRBD2. The germline V gene has CDR1 SGHNT and CDR2 YYREEE (reference sequence). The length of the CDR3 is 17 residues. Unmatched junction bases numbered 11, after V lost 1 base and J lost 7 bases. In DNA, the CDR3 is TGTGCCAGCAGCTTGCGTGGGCTAGCGGGATTGATCGGGGAGCTGTTTTTT. Residues: CASSLRGLAGLIGELFF.

This chain uses TRBV5-1 with TRBJ1-2, with 7 bases that match TRBD1. Germline CDR1 is SGHRS and CDR2 is YFSETQ. V shed 4 bases and J 2 bases; nucleotides not matched to a gene: 2. This CDR3 is 13 amino acids long. CDR3 DNA: TGCGCCAGCAGCACGGGACAGAACTATGGCTACACCTTC. Translation gives CASSTGQNYGYTF.

This rearrangement joins TRBV11-3 to TRBJ1-6; 10 bases are shared with TRBD1. With V trimmed by 5 bases and J by 13 bases, 11 bases remained unmatched. This CDR3 contains 15 residues. Germline values: CDR1 SGHNT, CDR2 YENEEA. CDR3 amino acids: CASSLGTGASKPLHF. CDR3 nucleotide sequence: TGTGCCAGCAGCCTCGGGACAGGGGCCTCCAAGCCCCTCCACTTT.

This chain connects TRBV5-4 to TRBJ2-5; the D gene is possibly TRBD2 (5 bases). The CDR3 sequence is 16 residues long. Trimming left V 4 bases short and J 5 bases short, with 21 bases between. Germline CDR1 reads SGHNT; CDR2 reads YYREEE (reference sequence). Here the CDR3 reads CASSRSSGPTGETQYF. CDR3 coding DNA: TGTGCCAGCAGCCGAAGCAGCGGTCCCACGGGGGAGACCCAGTACTTC. The full variable domain, completed using reference TRBV5-4 and TRBJ2-5, is ETGVTQSPTHLIKTRGQQVTLRCSSQSGHNTVSWYQQALGQGPQFIFQYYREEENGRGNFPPRFSGLQFPNYSSELNVNALELDDSALYLCASSRSSGPTGETQYFGPGTRLLVL.

CDR3 nucleotide sequence: TGTGCCAGCAGTTTAACCCTTGAAGATACGCAGTATTTT. This encodes CASSLTLEDTQYF. V gene TRBV27 combines with J gene TRBJ2-3; no definite D call. Germline lookup yields CDR1 MNHEY and CDR2 SMNVEV (reference sequence). Trimming pared 2 bases from V and 5 bases from J, leaving 8 bases between. CDR3 length equals 13 residues.

The chain is built from TRBV7-3 and TRBJ2-1; 8 positions match TRBD2. The CDR3 has 15 amino acids. Germline V lookup: CDR1 SGHTA, CDR2 FQGTGA. V trimming: 6 bases; J trimming: 8 bases; junction bases outside the gene matches: 12. The CDR3 sequence is CASSVGAGGPHEQFF. The CDR3 DNA reads TGTGCCAGCAGTGTAGGGGCGGGGGGTCCCCATGAGCAGTTCTTC.

The chain joins TRBV7-3 to TRBJ2-1, with 7 bases that match TRBD1. CDR1 and CDR2 from the germline V gene are SGHTA and FQGTGA. The V gene end was trimmed by 5 bases and the J gene end by 7 bases; junction bases not matched to a gene: 11. The CDR3 runs 15 residues. The CDR3 bases are TGTGCCAGCAGCGCCCAGACAGGGAATGCGAATGAGCAGTTCTTC. Its translation: CASSAQTGNANEQFF.

The chain couples TRBV5-6 to TRBJ1-2, with 8 bases aligning to TRBD1. Germline V gives CDR1 SGHDT, CDR2 YYEEEE. The CDR3 loop spans 13 amino acids. The ends lost 5 bases at V and 11 bases at J; junction bases unmatched: 11. CDR3 DNA: TGTGCCAGCAGTCGGCAGGGGGCGGTAGGTTACACCTTC. This sequence encodes CASSRQGAVGYTF.

The chain carries TRBV4-2 and TRBJ2-7; D is ambiguous. CDR1 is LGHNA and CDR2 is YNFKEQ in the germline V gene. Trimming removed 4 bases from V and 5 bases from J, with 15 bases in between. This CDR3 contains 14 residues. CDR3 residues: CASSPHIGHHEQYF. The CDR3, as DNA: TGTGCCAGCAGCCCTCACATTGGGCACCACGAGCAGTACTTC.

This clone showed up just a few times. This rearrangement joins TRBV6-4 to TRBJ2-3; 7 bases align to TRBD2. The ends lost 8 bases at V and 3 bases at J; junction bases unmatched: 14. This CDR3 comprises 16 residues. The germline V gene has CDR1 MRHNA and CDR2 SNTAGT. The chain's CDR3 is CASLSSRDYTTDTQYF. The CDR3 DNA reads as TGTGCCAGCCTTTCTTCCCGGGACTACACGACAGATACGCAGTATTTT.

The J gene is TRBJ2-2, the V gene TRBV5-1, with a weak D call TRBD1 (5 bases). Between the trimmed V and J ends, which lost 5 bases and 1 base, there was a span of 9 bases. The CDR3 loop spans 14 amino acids. CDR1 SGHRS and CDR2 YFSETQ come from the germline V gene. The CDR3 sequence is CASRLTGNTGELFF. Written as DNA, the CDR3 is TGCGCCAGCAGATTAACAGGGAACACCGGGGAGCTGTTTTTT. Looking up the rest from reference TRBV5-1 and TRBJ2-2 gives the full variable domain: KAGVTQTPRYLIKTRGQQVTLSCSPISGHRSVSWYQQTPGQGLQFLFEYFSETQRNKGNFPGRFSGRQFSNSRSEMNVSTLELGDSALYLCASRLTGNTGELFFGEGSRLTVL.

The chain links TRBV9 to TRBJ2-3; 8 bases align to TRBD2. With 1 base clipped from V and 1 base from J, the junction kept 23 bases outside the gene matches. Germline lookup yields CDR1 SGDLS and CDR2 YYNGEE. The CDR3 runs 22 residues. CDR3: CASSVRPDRLGGRWLGTDTQYF. The CDR3 nucleotides are TGTGCCAGCAGCGTACGACCTGATCGACTAGGCGGGAGGTGGTTGGGCACAGATACGCAGTATTTT.

The rearrangement joins TRBV2 to TRBJ2-2; 11 bases align to TRBD1. Trimming cost V 6 bases and J 4 bases; bases outside gene matches: 4. The germline gives CDR1 SNHLY, CDR2 FYNNEI. This CDR3 is 15 amino acids long. CDR3 bases: TGTGCCAGCAGCTCGGACAGGGGGCGCACCGGGGAGCTGTTTTTT. It specifies CASSSDRGRTGELFF. Looking up the rest from reference TRBV2 and TRBJ2-2 gives the full variable domain: EPEVTQTPSHQVTQMGQEVILRCVPISNHLYFYWYRQILGQKVEFLVSFYNNEISEKSEIFDDQFSVERPDGSNFTLKIRSTKLEDSAMYFCASSSDRGRTGELFFGEGSRLTVL.

The chain links TRBV6-1 to TRBJ2-7, with unresolved D. This CDR3 region has 11 residues. CDR1 and CDR2 (germline): MNHNS, SASEGT. The germline V and J ends were trimmed by 6 bases and 2 bases, with 5 bases remaining between them. DNA of the CDR3: TGTGCCAGCAGAGGGCCCTACGAGCAGTACTTC. This translates into CASRGPYEQYF.

The chain links TRBV4-2 to TRBJ2-1, with D perhaps given as TRBD1 or TRBD2 (5 bases each). The CDR3 consists of 13 residues. With 0 bases removed from V and 14 bases from J, the gap between germline ends came to 14 bases. Germline loops: CDR1 LGHNA, CDR2 YNFKEQ. The CDR3 nucleotides read TGTGCCAGCAGCCAAGATTTCGGGGCAACCAAGTTCTTC. Its protein is CASSQDFGATKFF.

CDR3 nucleotide sequence: TGCAGCGTGGACCCGGGACAGGGCCTTGATACGCAGTATTTT. It codes for CSVDPGQGLDTQYF. This sequence joins TRBV29-1 and TRBJ2-3; the match to TRBD1 covers 9 bases. V was clipped by 6 bases and J by 6 bases; unmatched bases: 10. Germline V lookup: CDR1 SQVTM, CDR2 ANQGSEA. CDR3 length: 14 amino acids.

This chain links TRBV7-2 with TRBJ1-1; D perhaps matches TRBD1 (6 bases). The V and J ends lost 4 bases and 7 bases respectively, with 10 bases between them. The CDR3 consists of 12 residues. Germline V CDR1 and CDR2: SGHTA, FQGNSA. The CDR3 region has the DNA TGTGCCAGCAGCTCCGGACAGATTGAAGCTTTCTTT. Translating it yields CASSSGQIEAFF.